This entry lists 11 T cell receptor beta chains sequenced from one sample in a study of circulating and synovial CD4+ cells in juvenile arthritis. Sequenced by immunoSEQ multiplex PCR; TCRdb stores in-frame clones only, minus some. This sample yields 35,000 or so clones, of which about 95% are seen a single time; under 0.2% belongs to the top ten. Source material: CD4+ T cells from blood. All receptors come from a human donor with juvenile idiopathic arthritis.

The CDR3 is CASSPGTGPLEQYF. CDR3 DNA sequence: TGTGCCAGCAGCCCCGGGACAGGCCCTCTCGAGCAGTACTTC. The rearrangement uses TRBV6-1 and TRBJ2-7; 8 bases match TRBD1. The CDR3 runs 14 residues. With 6 bases clipped from V and 6 bases from J, the junction kept 10 bases outside the gene matches. Germline V gives CDR1 MNHNS, CDR2 SASEGT.

The table lists this clone with a count of one. The CDR3 DNA is TGTGCCAGCAGCCCCATGGCCCTGAACACTGAAGCTTTCTTT. Encoded protein: CASSPMALNTEAFF. The rearrangement uses TRBV7-2 and TRBJ1-1, with unresolved D. In germline, CDR1 is SGHTA, CDR2 FQGNSA. The CDR3 has 14 amino acids. V was shortened by 5 bases and J by 0 bases, with 10 bases between the two germline ends. The complete variable domain, with remaining parts taken from reference TRBV7-2 and TRBJ1-1, reads GAGVSQSPSNKVTEKGKDVELRCDPISGHTALYWYRQSLGQGLEFLIYFQGNSAPDKSGLPSDRFSAERTGGSVSTLTIQRTQQEDSAVYLCASSPMALNTEAFFGQGTRLTVV.

The chain has TRBV28 and TRBJ1-1, with D tentatively TRBD1 (5 bases). The CDR3 runs 15 residues. Germline V gives CDR1 MDHEN, CDR2 SYDVKM. The V end lost 5 bases, the J end lost 1 base, and 14 bases lay between the germline ends. The CDR3 DNA reads TGTGCCAGCAGTCGAGTGGCGGGACCGAACACTGAAGCTTTCTTT. Protein product: CASSRVAGPNTEAFF. Full variable domain (missing parts from reference TRBV28 and TRBJ1-1): DVKVTQSSRYLVKRTGEKVFLECVQDMDHENMFWYRQDPGLGLRLIYFSYDVKMKEKGDIPEGYSVSREKKERFSLILESASTNQTSMYLCASSRVAGPNTEAFFGQGTRLTVV.

The chain has TRBV5-6 and TRBJ2-7; 8 bases match TRBD1. V lost 6 bases and J lost 6; bases outside the gene matches: 14. CDR1 SGHDT and CDR2 YYEEEE come from the germline V gene. The CDR3 is 15 residues long. The CDR3 nucleotides are TGTGCCAGCACTCCGCCGCAGGGGGCTGCGCGCGAGCAGTACTTC. Its translation: CASTPPQGAAREQYF.

The chain uses TRBV6-1 and TRBJ2-3; the match to TRBD2 covers 12 bases. Germline assignment: CDR1 MNHNS and CDR2 SASEGT. This CDR3 region has 14 residues. Trimming took 9 bases from V and 2 from J; bases not matched to a gene: 3. CDR3 region: CASRLAGATDTQYF. CDR3 bases: TGTGCCAGTAGACTAGCGGGGGCCACAGATACGCAGTATTTT.

This chain connects TRBV28 to TRBJ1-1; a possible D gene is TRBD1 (6 bases). V was shortened by 6 bases and J by 10 bases, with 24 bases between the two germline ends. Germline CDR1 and CDR2: MDHEN and SYDVKM. The CDR3 loop spans 15 amino acids. In DNA, the CDR3 is TGTGCCAGCAGCAAAAGAGACAGGTCCGGCGGAGGAGCTTTCTTT. Residues: CASSKRDRSGGGAFF.

This chain uses TRBV7-2 with TRBJ1-2, with 7 bases that match TRBD1. J was trimmed by 5 bases and V by 6 bases; bases with no gene match: 9. CDR3 length: 14 amino acids. The germline gives CDR1 SGHTA, CDR2 FQGNSA. This CDR3 is CASSNRGEAYGYTF. CDR3 sequence (DNA): TGTGCCAGCAGTAACAGGGGAGAGGCGTATGGCTACACCTTC.

J is TRBJ1-3 and V is TRBV6-1, with TRBD1 as a possible D gene (6 bases). Germline CDR1 and CDR2: MNHNS and SASEGT. The CDR3 extends over 18 amino acids. The V end lost 0 bases, the J end lost 4 bases, and 19 bases lay between the germline ends. Here the CDR3 DNA reads TGTGCCAGCAGTGAAGCGGTCGTTCGAGGGACAAAGGGAAACACCATATATTTT. This translates into CASSEAVVRGTKGNTIYF.

This clone has a single count. The CDR3 is CASNPTGVTEAFF. Written as DNA, the CDR3 is TGCGCCAGCAACCCGACAGGGGTCACTGAAGCTTTCTTT. J is TRBJ1-1 and V is TRBV10-2, with 8 positions matching TRBD1. V gave up 7 bases and J gave up 4 bases; unmatched junction bases: 5. CDR1 is WSHSY, CDR2 SAAADI, per germline. This CDR3 spans 13 amino acids.

The V and J genes are TRBV5-6 and TRBJ2-5; D may be TRBD1 (6 bases). CDR1 is SGHDT and CDR2 is YYEEEE in the germline V gene. This CDR3 spans 17 amino acids. Trimming left V 3 bases short and J 4 bases short, with 22 bases between. The CDR3 here is CASSYRATGMGRETQYF. In nucleotides, the CDR3 is TGTGCCAGCAGCTATAGAGCCACAGGGATGGGGCGAGAGACCCAGTACTTC.

A word on this clone: This sample includes further DNA sequences coding for the same CDR3. The rearrangement joins TRBV6-5 to TRBJ1-6; D ambiguous. The germline gives CDR1 MNHEY, CDR2 SVGAGI. V dropped 5 bases and J dropped 1 base, with 6 bases sitting between them. The CDR3 totals 14 residues. The DNA for the CDR3 is TGTGCCAGCAGTACGGGGTCCTATAATTCACCCCTCCACTTT. Amino acid sequence: CASSTGSYNSPLHF.